These 27 T cell receptor beta chains were sequenced from one sample in a study of a mutant IDH1 vaccine in newly diagnosed glioma. Antigens of these TCRs are unknown. Measured with immunoSEQ multiplex PCR; TCRdb has only the in-frame clones, and not every one. The table includes approximately 26,000 clones, more than 70% detected once. Documented time point: week 5, during vaccination. Vaccinated patients received 300 ug of mutant IDH1 20-mer peptide per dose, with topical imiquimod. The material was PBMCs, obtained from a glioma patient whose treatment included an IDH1 peptide vaccine. These receptors were taken from a man younger than 30 with glioma.

This chain connects TRBV5-1 to TRBJ2-1; 14 bases are shared with TRBD2. Trimming at V came to 9 bases and at J to 7 bases, leaving 6 bases not matched to a gene. Per germline, CDR1 SGHRS and CDR2 YFSETQ. CDR3 length equals 14 residues. The CDR3 here is CATSGTSGSNEQFF. The CDR3 nucleotides read TGCGCCACCTCCGGGACTAGCGGGAGTAATGAGCAGTTCTTC.

The CDR3 reads CASSSHPGEAFF. In DNA form, the CDR3 reads TGTGCCAGCAGTTCCCACCCCGGGGAAGCTTTCTTT. This chain connects TRBV6-6 to TRBJ1-1; D is undetermined. The V end was cut by 4 bases, the J end by 8 bases, with 11 bases between. Germline CDR1 is MNHNY and CDR2 is SVGAGI (reference sequence). The CDR3 spans 12 residues.

This clone appeared once. The chain links TRBV6-5 to TRBJ2-7; D is perhaps TRBD1 or TRBD2 (5 bases each). The CDR3 has 12 residues. Trimming removed 11 bases from V and 5 bases from J, with 16 bases in between. CDR1 MNHEY and CDR2 SVGAGI come from the germline V gene. CDR3 nucleotides: TGTGCCGCGGGTGGGGGATCCGACGAGCAGTACTTC. It codes for CAAGGGSDEQYF.

CDR3 in DNA: TGTGCCAGCAGCGGCACTAGCGGATCCAATGAGCAGTTCTTC. Protein product: CASSGTSGSNEQFF. The chain has TRBV5-6 and TRBJ2-1; 8 positions match TRBD2. The germline CDR1 and CDR2 sequences are SGHDT and YYEEEE. The trim removed 4 bases at V and 6 bases at J, leaving 6 bases unmatched. The CDR3 is made up of 14 amino acids.

The rearrangement uses TRBV19 and TRBJ1-1, with D possibly TRBD1 on 6 matching bases. V was shortened by 3 bases and J by 4 bases, with 15 bases between the two germline ends. There are 15 residues in the CDR3. The germline gives CDR1 LNHDA, CDR2 SQIVND (reference sequence). CDR3 protein: CASSIWAGEITEAFF. The CDR3 bases are TGTGCCAGTAGTATTTGGGCAGGGGAAATCACTGAAGCTTTCTTT.

The chain employs TRBV5-1 and TRBJ1-1; D is uncertain. Germline loops: CDR1 SGHRS, CDR2 YFSETQ. Trimming stripped 5 bases from V and 4 bases from J, with 6 bases between. The CDR3 is 11 residues long. The CDR3 region has the DNA TGCGCCAGCAGTCACGGCACTGAAGCTTTCTTT. Its translation is CASSHGTEAFF.

V usage is TRBV10-3 and J usage is TRBJ1-1, with 10 bases lining up with TRBD1. This CDR3 has 15 residues. The germline V gene has CDR1 ENHRY and CDR2 SYGVKD. The junction had 15 bases not matched to a gene; V was cut back by 6 bases and J by 11 bases. The CDR3 nucleotides are TGTGCCATCAGAGAGAGAGAGAGTGGACAGGGGGTGGCTTTCTTT. As protein: CAIRERESGQGVAFF.

The J gene is TRBJ1-2, the V gene TRBV5-8; TRBD1 matches 8 bases. CDR3 length: 15 amino acids. V shed 0 bases and J 5 bases; nucleotides not matched to a gene: 6. Germline-derived CDR1 and CDR2 are SGHTS and YDEGEE. The CDR3 sequence is CASSLVLRGQYGYTF. The DNA for the CDR3 is TGTGCCAGCAGCTTGGTGCTCAGGGGGCAATATGGCTACACCTTC.

V and J are TRBV9 and TRBJ2-7; 7 bases align to TRBD2. CDR1 is SGDLS and CDR2 is YYNGEE in the germline V gene. The CDR3 is 14 amino acids. Germline trimming cut 4 bases from V and 6 bases from J; bases unmatched to any gene: 10. The CDR3 DNA is TGTGCCAGCAGCCCCTCCGGACTAGATGCCGAGCAGTACTTC. This gives the protein CASSPSGLDAEQYF.

The chain is built from TRBV7-9 and TRBJ1-2, with D uncertain. Trimming removed 10 bases at V and 3 bases at J, with 21 bases between. The germline CDR1 and CDR2 sequences are SEHNR and FQNEAQ (reference sequence). This CDR3 comprises 15 residues. The CDR3: CATPAGARADYGYTF. Here the CDR3 DNA reads TGTGCCACCCCGGCAGGCGCCCGAGCGGACTATGGCTACACCTTC.

V is TRBV4-2 and J is TRBJ2-1; 7 nucleotides agree with TRBD1. Germline V gene lookup returns CDR1 LGHNA and CDR2 YNFKEQ. The length of the CDR3 is 16 residues. V lost 4 bases and J lost 0; bases outside the gene matches: 6. DNA of the CDR3: TGTGCCAGCAGCCCGACAGGGTTGACCTCCTACAATGAGCAGTTCTTC. Translation gives CASSPTGLTSYNEQFF.

The chain employs TRBV25-1 and TRBJ1-2; weak D call: TRBD1 (6 bases). The germline CDR1 and CDR2 sequences are MGHDK and SYGVNS. Trimming pared 2 bases from V and 7 bases from J, leaving 14 bases between. This CDR3 has 14 amino acids. The DNA for the CDR3 is TGTGCCAGCAGTGAAGGGGGCAGGGGTCGTGGCTACACCTTC. It translates to CASSEGGRGRGYTF.

The genes are TRBV4-3 and TRBJ2-2; the D is unclear. Germline assignment: CDR1 LGHNA and CDR2 YSLEER. V lost 0 bases, J lost 6 bases, and 8 bases lay in between. This CDR3 is 14 amino acids long. The CDR3 region is CASSQDTTAGELFF. The CDR3 nucleotides read TGCGCCAGCAGCCAAGATACAACGGCCGGGGAGCTGTTTTTT.

The chain links TRBV29-1 to TRBJ2-7; no clear D. The CDR3 has 11 amino acids. V shed 2 bases and J shed 3 bases, with 5 bases lying between them. Germline CDR1 is SQVTM and CDR2 is ANQGSEA. CDR3 bases: TGCAGCGTTGAATGGGGCTACGAGCAGTACTTC. Translated: CSVEWGYEQYF.

The rearrangement joins TRBV19 to TRBJ2-3; 11 bases fit TRBD2. CDR3 length: 14 amino acids. Per germline, CDR1 LNHDA and CDR2 SQIVND (reference sequence). After removal of 4 bases from V and 8 bases from J, the junction contained 5 bases not matched to a gene. CDR3 DNA: TGTGCCAGTAGTACACTAGCGGGAGTTGGTACGCAGTATTTT. Translated: CASSTLAGVGTQYF. The full variable domain, completed using reference TRBV19 and TRBJ2-3, is DGGITQSPKYLFRKEGQNVTLSCEQNLNHDAMYWYRQDPGQGLRLIYYSQIVNDFQKGDIAEGYSVSREKKESFPLTVTSAQKNPTAFYLCASSTLAGVGTQYFGPGTRLTVL.

V gene TRBV6-5 combines with J gene TRBJ1-3; 8 bases are shared with TRBD1. Germline CDR1 and CDR2: MNHEY and SVGAGI. The CDR3 runs to 15 residues. V lost 6 bases and J lost 0; bases outside the gene matches: 4. CDR3 DNA sequence: TGTGCCAGCAGACGGACAGGGAGCTCTGGAAACACCATATATTTT. It translates to CASRRTGSSGNTIYF.

The J gene is TRBJ1-4, the V gene TRBV28, with D unresolved. This CDR3 is built from 16 residues. Per the germline V gene, CDR1 is MDHEN and CDR2 is SYDVKM. V was cut by 1 base and J by 0 bases, with 9 bases left in between. The CDR3 sequence: CASSLLTFATNEKLFF. The CDR3 coding sequence is TGTGCCAGCAGTTTATTAACATTCGCAACTAATGAAAAACTGTTTTTT.

This clone occurred once. The V and J genes are TRBV7-9 and TRBJ2-7; D might be TRBD1 (6 bases). This CDR3 has 16 residues. The germline V and J ends were trimmed by 4 bases and 0 bases, with 16 bases remaining between them. Germline assignment: CDR1 SEHNR and CDR2 FQNEAQ (reference sequence). CDR3 nucleotides: TGTGCCAGCAGCTATACGGCCAGGGGAAGCTCCTACGAGCAGTACTTC. Protein product: CASSYTARGSSYEQYF.

The CDR3 nucleotides read TGCGCCAGCAGCCAAGGAAAGCTAGCGAGGGCCGACGAGCAGTACTTC. Protein product: CASSQGKLARADEQYF. The chain joins TRBV4-3 to TRBJ2-7; D is perhaps TRBD2 (6 bases). The germline V and J ends were trimmed by 1 base and 5 bases, with 18 bases remaining between them. The CDR3 is 16 residues long. The V gene's germline CDR1 is LGHNA and CDR2 YSLEER.

This chain connects TRBV11-3 to TRBJ2-2, with D unclear. Trimming took 5 bases from V and 2 from J, leaving 12 bases between them. There are 15 residues in the CDR3. CDR1 and CDR2 (germline): SGHNT, YENEEA. CDR3 DNA: TGTGCCAGCAGCCCCTCGTCTCATAACACCGGGGAGCTGTTTTTT. Encoded protein: CASSPSSHNTGELFF.

The CDR3 nucleotides read TGTGCCAGCAGTGGGGGACAGGTGAGCTCCTACGAGCAGTACTTC. Its protein is CASSGGQVSSYEQYF. The V call is TRBV25-1, the J call TRBJ2-7; 8 bases are shared with TRBD1. Trimming took 4 bases from V and 0 from J; bases not matched to a gene: 5. The CDR3 is 15 residues long. Germline V gene data show CDR1 as MGHDK and CDR2 as SYGVNS.

The CDR3 DNA reads as TGTGCCAGCAGCGTAGGCCTAGCGGGAGTTAACGAGCAGTACTTC. Protein: CASSVGLAGVNEQYF. The genes are TRBV9 and TRBJ2-7; 10 bases are a match to TRBD2. In germline, CDR1 is SGDLS, CDR2 YYNGEE. The CDR3 length is 15 residues. Losses at the gene ends were 0 bases for V and 5 bases for J; bases not matched to a gene: 5.

V gene TRBV6-1 combines with J gene TRBJ1-5; a weak D match, TRBD1 (6 bases). This CDR3 spans 15 amino acids. Germline CDR1 is MNHNS and CDR2 is SASEGT. The germline V and J ends were trimmed by 3 bases and 2 bases, with 11 bases remaining between them. The CDR3 region has the DNA TGTGCCAGCAGTGAGGCACAGGGAGGCAATCAGCCCCAGCATTTT. This sequence encodes CASSEAQGGNQPQHF.

This clone appeared a few times. This rearrangement joins TRBV2 to TRBJ1-6; D is undetermined. There are 12 residues in the CDR3. Trimming pared 6 bases from V and 10 bases from J, leaving 10 bases between. Looked up from germline, CDR1 is SNHLY and CDR2 is FYNNEI. Written as DNA, the CDR3 is TGTGCCAGCAGGGTCACTGGCTCACCCCTCCACTTT. It translates to CASRVTGSPLHF.

CDR3: CASAGRTGWGYTF. The DNA of the CDR3 is TGTGCCAGTGCGGGGCGGACGGGCTGGGGCTACACCTTC. The rearrangement links TRBV19 to TRBJ1-2, with D perhaps matching TRBD1 (5 bases). Germline loops: CDR1 LNHDA, CDR2 SQIVND (reference sequence). Trimming pared 8 bases from V and 8 bases from J, leaving 18 bases between. The CDR3 covers 13 residues.

The chain links TRBV11-2 to TRBJ2-3; 7 bases match TRBD1. Germline V lookup: CDR1 SGHAT, CDR2 FQNNGV. This CDR3 is built from 13 residues. J was trimmed by 14 bases and V by 5 bases; bases with no gene match: 13. The CDR3 bases are TGTGCCAGCAGCCCCTCACAGGGGTCGGGTCGGTATTTT. Translation: CASSPSQGSGRYF.

This clone occurred once. The V gene is TRBV6-6, the J gene TRBJ1-4; 8 nucleotides align to TRBD1. This CDR3 is built from 13 residues. CDR1 is MNHNY and CDR2 is SVGAGI in the germline V gene (reference sequence). V was clipped by 7 bases and J by 5 bases; unmatched bases: 3. The CDR3 is CASTRDRNEKLFF. The CDR3 bases are TGTGCCAGCACTAGGGACAGGAATGAAAAACTGTTTTTT.